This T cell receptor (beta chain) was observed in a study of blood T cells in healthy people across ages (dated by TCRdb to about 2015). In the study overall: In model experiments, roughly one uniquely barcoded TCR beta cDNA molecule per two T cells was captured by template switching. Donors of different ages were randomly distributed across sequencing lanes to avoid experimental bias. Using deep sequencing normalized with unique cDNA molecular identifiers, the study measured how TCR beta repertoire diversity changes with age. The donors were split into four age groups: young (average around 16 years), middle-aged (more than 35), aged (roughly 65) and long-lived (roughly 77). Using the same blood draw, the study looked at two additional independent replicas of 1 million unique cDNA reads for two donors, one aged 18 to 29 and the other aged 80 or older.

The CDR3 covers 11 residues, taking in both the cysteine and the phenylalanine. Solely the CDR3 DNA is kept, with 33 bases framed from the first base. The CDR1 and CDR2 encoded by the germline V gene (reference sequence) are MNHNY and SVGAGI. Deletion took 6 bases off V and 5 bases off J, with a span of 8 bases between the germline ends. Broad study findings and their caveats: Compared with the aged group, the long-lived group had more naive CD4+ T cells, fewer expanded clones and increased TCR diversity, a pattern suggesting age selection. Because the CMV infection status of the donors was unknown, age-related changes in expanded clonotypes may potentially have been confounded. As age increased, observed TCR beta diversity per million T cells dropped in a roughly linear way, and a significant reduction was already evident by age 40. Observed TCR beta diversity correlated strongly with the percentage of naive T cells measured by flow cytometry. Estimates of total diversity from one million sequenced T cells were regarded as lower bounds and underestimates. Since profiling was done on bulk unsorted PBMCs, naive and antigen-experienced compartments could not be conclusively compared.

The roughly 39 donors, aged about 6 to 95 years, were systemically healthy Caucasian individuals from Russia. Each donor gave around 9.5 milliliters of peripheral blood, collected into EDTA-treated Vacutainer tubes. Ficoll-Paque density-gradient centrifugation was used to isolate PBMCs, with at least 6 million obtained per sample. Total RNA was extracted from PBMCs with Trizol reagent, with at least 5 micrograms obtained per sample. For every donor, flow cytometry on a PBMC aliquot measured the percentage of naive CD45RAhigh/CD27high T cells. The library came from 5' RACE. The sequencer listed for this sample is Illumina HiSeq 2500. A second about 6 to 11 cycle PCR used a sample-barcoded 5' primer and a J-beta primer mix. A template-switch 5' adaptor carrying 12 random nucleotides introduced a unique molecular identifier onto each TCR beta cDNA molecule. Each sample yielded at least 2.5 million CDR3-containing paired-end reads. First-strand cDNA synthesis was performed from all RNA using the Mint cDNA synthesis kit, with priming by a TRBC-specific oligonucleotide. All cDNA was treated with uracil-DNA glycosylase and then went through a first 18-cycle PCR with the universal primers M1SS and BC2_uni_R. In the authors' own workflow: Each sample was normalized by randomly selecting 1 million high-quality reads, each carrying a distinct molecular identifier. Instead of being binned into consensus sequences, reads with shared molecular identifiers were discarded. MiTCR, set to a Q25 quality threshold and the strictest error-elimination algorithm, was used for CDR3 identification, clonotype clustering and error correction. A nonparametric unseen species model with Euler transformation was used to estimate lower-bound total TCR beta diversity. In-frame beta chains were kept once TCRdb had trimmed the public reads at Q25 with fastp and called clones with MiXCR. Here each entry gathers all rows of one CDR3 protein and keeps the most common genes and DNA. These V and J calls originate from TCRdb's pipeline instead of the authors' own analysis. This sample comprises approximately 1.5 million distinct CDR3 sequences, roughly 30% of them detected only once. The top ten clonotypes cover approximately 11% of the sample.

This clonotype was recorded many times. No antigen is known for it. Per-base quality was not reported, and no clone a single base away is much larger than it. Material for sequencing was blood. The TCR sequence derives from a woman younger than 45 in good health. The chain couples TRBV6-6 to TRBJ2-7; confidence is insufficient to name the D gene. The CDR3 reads CASRSDHEQYF. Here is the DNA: TGTGCCAGCAGATCCGACCACGAGCAGTACTTC.